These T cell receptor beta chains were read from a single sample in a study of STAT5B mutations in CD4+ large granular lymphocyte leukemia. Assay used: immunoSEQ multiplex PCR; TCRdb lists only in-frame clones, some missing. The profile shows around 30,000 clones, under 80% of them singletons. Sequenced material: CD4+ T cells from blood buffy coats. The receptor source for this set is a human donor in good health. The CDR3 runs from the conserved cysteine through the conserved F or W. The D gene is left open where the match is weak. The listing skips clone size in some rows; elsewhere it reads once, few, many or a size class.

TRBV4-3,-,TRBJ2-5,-,TGCGCCAGCAGGAGTGGTCACCAGCCGGGGGAGACCCAGTACTTC,CASRSGHQPGETQYF
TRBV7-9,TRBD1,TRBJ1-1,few,TGTGCCAGCAGCCCCCTAACAGGGGACAGGAACACTGAAGCTTTCTTT,CASSPLTGDRNTEAFF
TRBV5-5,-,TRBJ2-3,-,TGTGCCAGCAGCTTGGCCGCGGTGGTAGATACGCAGTATTTT,CASSLAAVVDTQYF
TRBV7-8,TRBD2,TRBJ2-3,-,TGTGCCAGCAGCTTAGCGCCCGGAGTAGCGGGACTTTCAGATACGCAGTATTTT,CASSLAPGVAGLSDTQYF
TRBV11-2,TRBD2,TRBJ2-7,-,TGTGCCAGCAGCTTAGCAGGGACTAGCGCCGGTCGCACCTCCTACGAGCAGTACTTC,CASSLAGTSAGRTSYEQYF
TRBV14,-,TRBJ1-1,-,TGTGCCAGCAGCCAAGATGTGGGTAGTGAAGCTTTCTTT,CASSQDVGSEAFF
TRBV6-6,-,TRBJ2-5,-,TGTGCCAGCAGTTACAGGCAGGCGGGGGAGACCCAGTACTTC,CASSYRQAGETQYF
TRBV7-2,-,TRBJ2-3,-,TGTGCCAGCAGCTTAGGGAGGGGGGGCCCGTCAAGAGATACGCAGTATTTT,CASSLGRGGPSRDTQYF
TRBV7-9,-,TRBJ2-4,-,TGTGCCAGCAGCTTCCAGGGTCAAAACATTCAGTACTTC,CASSFQGQNIQYF
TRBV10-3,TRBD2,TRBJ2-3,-,TGTGCCATCACGCCTAGCGGGGGACCCACAGATACGCAGTATTTT,CAITPSGGPTDTQYF
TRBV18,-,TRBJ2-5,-,TGTGCCAGCTCACCATTGAAAGAGACCCAGTACTTC,CASSPLKETQYF
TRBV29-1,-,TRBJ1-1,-,TGCGGCGTTGTCGTCAGGGATAAGTCTGAAGCTTTCTTT,CGVVVRDKSEAFF
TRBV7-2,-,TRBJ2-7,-,TGTGCCAGCAGCCCCGGAGGGGAGCAGTACTTC,CASSPGGEQYF
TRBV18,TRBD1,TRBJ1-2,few,TGTGCCAGCTCTCCCAGACAGGGGGACAACGGCTACACCTTC,CASSPRQGDNGYTF
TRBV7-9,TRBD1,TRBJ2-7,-,TGTGCCAGCAGCCTAGGACAGGCCGACTACGAGCAGTACTTC,CASSLGQADYEQYF
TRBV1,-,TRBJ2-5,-,TGCACCAGCAGCCAAGTAAGACTAGTTGATGAGACCCAGTACTTC,CTSSQVRLVDETQYF
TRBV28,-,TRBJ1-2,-,TGTGCCAGCAAGACTTCAAACTATGGCTACACCTTC,CASKTSNYGYTF
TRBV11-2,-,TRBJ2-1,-,TGTGCCAGCAGCTCAGCCGGAGTAAGGCAGTTCTTC,CASSSAGVRQFF
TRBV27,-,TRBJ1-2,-,TGTGCCAGCAGTTTGTACGGCAGTGGCTATGGCTACACCTTC,CASSLYGSGYGYTF
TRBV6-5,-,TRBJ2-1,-,TGTGCCAGCAAGTTAAGTTGGGATGGGGGCAATGAGCAGTTCTTC,CASKLSWDGGNEQFF
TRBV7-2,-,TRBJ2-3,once,TGTGCCCTCACTTTAGGGGCTGCGCCTACGCAGTATTTT,CALTLGAAPTQYF
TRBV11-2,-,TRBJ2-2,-,TGTGCCAGCAGCCGAGTCGGGATCGGCACCGGGGAGCTGTTTTTT,CASSRVGIGTGELFF
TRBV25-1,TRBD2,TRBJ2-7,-,TGTGCCAGCGGGACTAGCGGGAGCTACGAGCAGTACTTC,CASGTSGSYEQYF
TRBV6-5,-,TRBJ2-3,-,TGTGCCAGCAGTTCCCGATCAGATACGCAGTATTTT,CASSSRSDTQYF
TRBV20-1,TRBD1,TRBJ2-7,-,TGCAGTGCTGGGACAGGGAGCGAGCAGTACTTC,CSAGTGSEQYF
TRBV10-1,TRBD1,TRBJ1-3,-,TGCGCCACCCGGGACAGTAGGGGAAACACCATATATTTT,CATRDSRGNTIYF
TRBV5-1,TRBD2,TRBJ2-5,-,TGCGCCAGCACCGGACGCGGGAGAGGGCAAGAGACCCAGTACTTC,CASTGRGRGQETQYF
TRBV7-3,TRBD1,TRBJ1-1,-,TGTGCCAGCAAATCGGACAGGATCTTCGGTGAAGCTTTCTTT,CASKSDRIFGEAFF
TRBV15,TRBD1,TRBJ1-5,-,TGTGCCACCAGCAGAGACGGGACAGGAAATCAGCCCCAGCATTTT,CATSRDGTGNQPQHF
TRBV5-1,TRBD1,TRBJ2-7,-,TGCGCCAGCAGCCGGTCAGGGGGCGTCTCGTCCTACGAGCAGTACTTC,CASSRSGGVSSYEQYF
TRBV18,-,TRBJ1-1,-,TGTGCCAGCTCACCATCAGAGAACACTGAAGCTTTCTTT,CASSPSENTEAFF
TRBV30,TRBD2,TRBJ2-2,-,TGTGCCTGGAGTGTACGGGCGGGAGGGGGCACCGGGGAGCTGTTTTTT,CAWSVRAGGGTGELFF
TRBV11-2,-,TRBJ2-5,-,TGTGCCAGCAGCTTGACTATCCAAGAGACCCAGTACTTC,CASSLTIQETQYF
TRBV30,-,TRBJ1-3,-,TGTGCCTGGAGTCCAGGGCAGGACACCATATATTTT,CAWSPGQDTIYF
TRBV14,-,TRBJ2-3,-,TGTGCCAGCAGCCAAGTCGGGGGGCCCCTGGGCACAGATACGCAGTATTTT,CASSQVGGPLGTDTQYF
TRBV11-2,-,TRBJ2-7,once,TGTGCCAGCAGTTGGGCGAGACATACCTCCTCCTACGAGCAGTACTTC,CASSWARHTSSYEQYF
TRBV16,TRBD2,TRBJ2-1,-,TGTGCCAGCAGCCCCCGCGGGAGCTCCTACAATGAGCAGTTCTTC,CASSPRGSSYNEQFF
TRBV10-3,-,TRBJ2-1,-,TGTGCCATCAGTGACCAGAGCTACAATGAGCAGTTCTTC,CAISDQSYNEQFF
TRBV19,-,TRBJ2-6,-,TGTGCCAGTAGTAGCCGCTCTGGGGCCAACGTCCTGACTTTC,CASSSRSGANVLTF
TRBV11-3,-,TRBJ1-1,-,TGTGCCAGCAGCTTAGATCCCGCCAGTGAAGCTTTCTTT,CASSLDPASEAFF